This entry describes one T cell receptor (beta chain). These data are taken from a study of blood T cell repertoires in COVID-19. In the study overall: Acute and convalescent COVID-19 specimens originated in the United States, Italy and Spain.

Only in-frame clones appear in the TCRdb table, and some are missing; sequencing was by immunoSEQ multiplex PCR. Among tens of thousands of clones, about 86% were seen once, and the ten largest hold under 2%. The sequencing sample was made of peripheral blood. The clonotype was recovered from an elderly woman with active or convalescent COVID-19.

The CDR3 spells CSVRDRVTTMEQYF. The CDR3 bases are TGCAGCGTTCGGGACAGGGTAACTACGATGGAGCAGTACTTC. The chain employs TRBV29-1 and TRBJ2-7; TRBD1 matches 9 bases. Trimming took 5 bases from V and 7 from J; bases not matched to a gene: 12. The germline V gene has CDR1 SQVTM and CDR2 ANQGSEA. The CDR3 spans 14 residues.